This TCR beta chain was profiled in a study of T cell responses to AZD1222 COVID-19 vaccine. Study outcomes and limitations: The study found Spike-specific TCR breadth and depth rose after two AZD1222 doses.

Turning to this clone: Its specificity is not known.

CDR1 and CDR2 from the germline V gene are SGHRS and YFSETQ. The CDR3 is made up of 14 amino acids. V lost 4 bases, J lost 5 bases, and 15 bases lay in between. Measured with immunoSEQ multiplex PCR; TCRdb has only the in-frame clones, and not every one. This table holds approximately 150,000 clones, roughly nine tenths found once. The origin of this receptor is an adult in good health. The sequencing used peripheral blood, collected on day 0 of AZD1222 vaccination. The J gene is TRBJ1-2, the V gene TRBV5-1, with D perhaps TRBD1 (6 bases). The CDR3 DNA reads TGCGCCAGCAGCCCCGACAGGTCTGGGTATGGCTACACCTTC. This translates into CASSPDRSGYGYTF. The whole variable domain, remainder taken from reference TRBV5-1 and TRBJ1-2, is KAGVTQTPRYLIKTRGQQVTLSCSPISGHRSVSWYQQTPGQGLQFLFEYFSETQRNKGNFPGRFSGRQFSNSRSEMNVSTLELGDSALYLCASSPDRSGYGYTFGSGTRLTVV.